This T cell receptor (beta chain) stems from a study of tumor-infiltrating lymphocytes in primary liver carcinoma. TCR beta cDNA was prepared out of around 460 ng total RNA by means of a constant-region primer. Employing slightly modified ARM-PCR, three nested multiplex PCR rounds were run, and these gave rise to the TCR beta libraries. Running around 9 cycles apiece, the first two PCR rounds relied on TRBV1-TRBV30 forward primers together with a C-beta reverse primer. TCRdb recomputed calls from the multiplex PCR reads with MiXCR, one row per CDR3 protein. Of tens of thousands of distinct CDR3 sequences in the sample, approximately 62% were seen once. The study, taken as a whole, reports: Tumor region pairs outstripped tumor-adjacent and tumor-blood pairs in overlap.

Bulk tissue was left unsorted, and RNA and DNA were co-extracted from 20-30 mg of it. Germline V gives CDR1 SGHAT, CDR2 FQNNGV. The CDR3 contains 17 residues. As for this clonotype: The antigen is unknown. Relative to the germline gene, one junction end is altered; a read error may explain this.

The clonotype was recovered from a man between 35 and 55 years old with primary liver carcinoma and hepatitis B virus infection. The sequenced sample consisted of tumor-adjacent normal liver tissue. This sequence joins TRBV11-2 and TRBJ2-2; 10 bases line up with TRBD2. In DNA, the CDR3 is TGTGCCAGCTGCTTAGATAGCGGGAGGACGAACACCGGGGAGCTGGTTTTT. Its translation is CASCLDSGRTNTGELVF.